The T cell receptor beta chain under discussion was sequenced for a study of long-term antiretroviral therapy in people with HIV. This was the immunoSEQ v3.0 assay at survey level. Clones were read by immunoSEQ multiplex PCR, and TCRdb kept only the in-frame ones, dropping some. The sample lists 30,000 or so clones; around 87% were seen once. Losses at the gene ends were 3 bases for V and 5 bases for J; bases not matched to a gene: 12. CDR3 length: 17 amino acids. Germline CDR1 reads LNHDA; CDR2 reads SQIVND (reference sequence). The sequenced sample was unsorted PBMCs, obtained 0.5 years after starting antiretroviral therapy. This receptor was obtained from a woman aged 18-29 years with HIV. The chain uses TRBV19 and TRBJ2-7, with 11 bases lining up with TRBD2. The CDR3 loop is CASSISSLAGGLDEQYF. In DNA form, the CDR3 reads TGTGCCAGTAGTATTAGTAGTCTAGCGGGAGGCCTGGACGAGCAGTACTTC.